One and the same sample provided the 30 T cell receptor beta chains below, sequenced in a study of T-cell memory formation after mild COVID-19. MiXCR, applied by TCRdb to the 5' RACE reads, yields one record per CDR3 protein. The sample contains 450,000 to 650,000 distinct CDR3 sequences, under 20% of which appear only once. The specimen sequenced was PBMCs or a T cell subset sorted from them (not recorded which). Receptors originate from an adult woman who had mild COVID-19 (a few samples of this study predate the infection). Cell type and time point are not known.

This chain connects TRBV3-1 to TRBJ2-3, with D unresolved. Germline V gene lookup returns CDR1 LGHDT and CDR2 YNNKEL (reference sequence). The length of the CDR3 is 14 residues. Trimming took 4 bases from V and 4 from J, leaving 12 bases between them. The CDR3 here is CASSPKIVADTQYF. CDR3 DNA sequence: TGTGCCAGCAGCCCCAAGATAGTGGCAGATACGCAGTATTTT.

This clonotype was observed many times. The chain uses TRBV3-1 and TRBJ2-1; no definite D call. In germline, CDR1 is LGHDT, CDR2 YNNKEL (reference sequence). This CDR3 is 12 amino acids long. The V end was cut by 5 bases, the J end by 8 bases, with 10 bases between. CDR3 in amino acids: CASSFSEYEQFF. The CDR3 DNA is TGTGCCAGCAGCTTTAGTGAGTATGAGCAGTTCTTC.

There are a few counts of this clonotype. The chain has TRBV7-9 and TRBJ2-3; the D call may be TRBD1 or TRBD2 (5 bases each). This CDR3 comprises 15 residues. V dropped 5 bases and J dropped 2 bases, with 14 bases sitting between them. The V gene's germline CDR1 is SEHNR and CDR2 FQNEAQ (reference sequence). CDR3 sequence (DNA): TGTGCCAGCAGCGATCCGGGACCAGCCACAGATACGCAGTATTTT. Protein product: CASSDPGPATDTQYF.

CDR3 nucleotides: TGTGCCAGCAGTTTAACCCCAGGGGGCCGGACTGAAGCTTTCTTT. Protein sequence: CASSLTPGGRTEAFF. The rearrangement joins TRBV27 to TRBJ1-1; 8 bases agree with TRBD1. With 2 bases clipped from V and 5 bases from J, the junction kept 7 bases outside the gene matches. Germline CDR1 reads MNHEY; CDR2 reads SMNVEV (reference sequence). The CDR3 length is 15 residues.

This clonotype was detected a few times. The chain carries TRBV7-9 and TRBJ2-3, with 11 bases fitting TRBD2. The CDR3 has 16 amino acids. Looked up from germline, CDR1 is SEHNR and CDR2 is FQNEAQ (reference sequence). The V segment lost 5 bases and the J segment 2 bases; nucleotides outside the gene matches: 6. The CDR3 loop is CASSPGTSGFTDTQYF. CDR3 in DNA: TGTGCCAGCAGCCCCGGGACTAGCGGTTTCACAGATACGCAGTATTTT. The full variable domain, completed using reference TRBV7-9 and TRBJ2-3, is DTGVSQNPRHKITKRGQNVTFRCDPISEHNRLYWYRQTLGQGPEFLTYFQNEAQLEKSRLLSDRFSAERPKGSFSTLEIQRTEQGDSAMYLCASSPGTSGFTDTQYFGPGTRLTVL.

The chain recombines TRBV2 with TRBJ1-2; possibly TRBD1 for D (6 bases). Trimming left V 6 bases short and J 7 bases short, with 21 bases between. The CDR3 consists of 15 residues. From germline, CDR1 is SNHLY and CDR2 FYNNEI. CDR3 in amino acids: CASRDPGHGRGGYTF. The CDR3 nucleotides read TGTGCCAGCAGAGACCCGGGACATGGCCGTGGTGGCTACACCTTC. Using reference TRBV2 and TRBJ1-2 for the parts outside the CDR3, the full variable domain is EPEVTQTPSHQVTQMGQEVILRCVPISNHLYFYWYRQILGQKVEFLVSFYNNEISEKSEIFDDQFSVERPDGSNFTLKIRSTKLEDSAMYFCASRDPGHGRGGYTFGSGTRLTVV.

The rearrangement uses TRBV12-3 or TRBV12-4 and TRBJ1-5; no clear D gene. V was pared by 0 bases and J by 6 bases, with 12 bases between. The length of the CDR3 is 15 residues. CDR3 sequence reads: CASSLAVGAAQPQHF. DNA of the CDR3: TGTGCCAGCAGTTTAGCTGTGGGAGCGGCTCAGCCCCAGCATTTT.

The rearrangement uses TRBV6-5 and TRBJ1-1; 7 bases are shared with TRBD1. CDR1 is MNHEY, CDR2 SVGAGI, per germline. The CDR3 length is 15 residues. Losses at the gene ends were 0 bases for V and 0 bases for J; bases not matched to a gene: 1. The CDR3 protein is CASSYSGTVNTEAFF. In DNA form, the CDR3 reads TGTGCCAGCAGTTACTCCGGGACAGTGAACACTGAAGCTTTCTTT.

The chain links TRBV3-1 to TRBJ2-1; TRBD2 matches at 7 bases. The CDR3 is 15 amino acids. Trimming removed 1 base from V and 7 bases from J; junction bases left unmatched: 7. Per germline, CDR1 LGHDT and CDR2 YNNKEL (reference sequence). The CDR3 region is CASSQGGRAGNEQFF. The CDR3 DNA follows: TGTGCCAGCAGCCAAGGCGGGAGAGCGGGGAATGAGCAGTTCTTC.

This clonotype has only a few counts. The chain joins TRBV29-1 to TRBJ2-1, with 7 nucleotides matching TRBD1. CDR3 size: 12 residues. Germline CDR1 and CDR2: SQVTM and ANQGSEA. V lost 6 bases and J lost 8; bases outside the gene matches: 7. The CDR3 is CSVRTGFDEQFF. As DNA, the CDR3 is TGCAGCGTGCGGACAGGTTTCGATGAGCAGTTCTTC.

The rearrangement links TRBV7-2 to TRBJ1-1, with no clear D. Trimming removed 5 bases from V and 4 bases from J, with 8 bases in between. This CDR3 is built from 12 residues. The V gene's germline CDR1 is SGHTA and CDR2 FQGNSA. CDR3 sequence: CASSMRGTEAFF. CDR3 bases: TGTGCCAGCAGCATGAGAGGCACTGAAGCTTTCTTT.

CDR3 in DNA: TGTGCCAGCAGCTCTTTACGGGGTGGCAATCAGCCCCAGCATTTT. Translating it yields CASSSLRGGNQPQHF. The chain is built from TRBV7-8 and TRBJ1-5; D gene unclear. The CDR3 has 15 residues. Trimming pared 4 bases from V and 2 bases from J, leaving 12 bases between. The germline gives CDR1 SGHVS, CDR2 FQNEAQ.

This clonotype has a handful of counts. The chain recombines TRBV18 with TRBJ2-3; weak D call: TRBD1 (5 bases). This CDR3 has 15 amino acids. Deletions cut 3 bases from V and 4 bases from J, with 14 bases between. Germline-derived CDR1 and CDR2 are KGHSH and LQKENI. The CDR3 is CASSPGQGRSDTQYF. The CDR3 DNA sequence: TGTGCCAGCTCACCGGGGCAGGGTCGGTCAGATACGCAGTATTTT.

This clonotype was detected a few times. This chain joins TRBV9 and TRBJ2-2; 10 nucleotides match TRBD2. V was pared by 0 bases and J by 6 bases, with 5 bases of the junction left unmatched. CDR3 length equals 16 residues. From germline, CDR1 is SGDLS and CDR2 YYNGEE. The CDR3 sequence: CASSVESSGGSGELFF. In nucleotides, the CDR3 is TGTGCCAGCAGCGTAGAGTCTAGCGGGGGTTCCGGGGAGCTGTTTTTT.

The V gene is TRBV7-6, the J gene TRBJ2-5; 7 bases fit TRBD2. The V and J ends lost 3 bases and 2 bases, in that order; junction bases with no gene match: 3. The germline CDR1 and CDR2 sequences are SGHVS and FNYEAQ. This CDR3 spans 14 amino acids. CDR3 residues: CASSFGGSQETQYF. Written as DNA, the CDR3 is TGTGCCAGCAGCTTTGGCGGGAGTCAAGAGACCCAGTACTTC. Filled out from reference TRBV7-6 and TRBJ2-5, the complete variable domain reads GAGVSQSPRYKVTKRGQDVALRCDPISGHVSLYWYRQALGQGPEFLTYFNYEAQQDKSGLPNDRFSAERPEGSISTLTIQRTEQRDSAMYRCASSFGGSQETQYFGPGTRLLVL.

There are a few counts of this clonotype. CDR3 nucleotide sequence: TGTGCCAGCAGTTTATTCAGGGGCTCCCAAGAGACCCAGTACTTC. Translating it yields CASSLFRGSQETQYF. This rearrangement joins TRBV12-3 or TRBV12-4 to TRBJ2-5; possibly TRBD1 for D (6 bases). V was shortened by 2 bases and J by 1 base, with 11 bases between the two germline ends. The CDR3 runs 15 residues.

Many counts were recorded for this clonotype. At one of its ends the junction is not consistent with the germline gene, which may arise from a read error. This chain uses TRBV29-1 with TRBJ2-5; D is ambiguous. Germline V gene data show CDR1 as SQVTM and CDR2 as ANQGSEA. This CDR3 comprises 12 residues. This CDR3 is CSALGNHETQYF. The CDR3 DNA sequence: TGCAGCGCCCTAGGGAACCACGAGACCCAGTACTTC.

A note on this clonotype: A read error may be the cause here, since a much bigger clone is one base away. The V and J genes are TRBV24-1 and TRBJ2-7; no reliable D call. Trimming removed 4 bases from V and 2 bases from J, with 5 bases in between. The CDR3 is 12 amino acids. Germline V gives CDR1 KGHDR, CDR2 SFDVKD. The CDR3 loop is CATSDGTYEQYF. The CDR3 DNA reads TGTGCCACCAGTGACGGAACCTACGAGCAGTACTTC.

The gene calls are TRBV27 and TRBJ1-5, with D possibly TRBD1 on 5 matching bases. Between the trimmed V and J ends, which lost 6 bases and 1 base, there was a span of 19 bases. Germline CDR1 and CDR2: MNHEY and SMNVEV (reference sequence). The CDR3 is 17 amino acids. The CDR3 loop reads CASSPLWGVESNQPQHF. CDR3 nucleotides: TGTGCCAGCAGCCCCCTTTGGGGGGTGGAAAGCAATCAGCCCCAGCATTTT.

V is TRBV24-1 and J is TRBJ2-2; 9 bases map to TRBD2. This CDR3 is built from 13 residues. Germline V gene data show CDR1 as KGHDR and CDR2 as SFDVKD. V was pared by 8 bases and J by 6 bases, with 3 bases of the junction left unmatched. The chain's CDR3 is CATTIAGAGELFF. CDR3 coding DNA: TGTGCCACCACAATAGCGGGAGCCGGGGAGCTGTTTTTT.

This clonotype was seen a handful of times. This CDR3 is CASSTRTGSNYEQYF. DNA of the CDR3: TGTGCCAGCAGCACTCGGACAGGGTCGAACTACGAGCAGTACTTC. The chain combines TRBV14 with TRBJ2-7, with 8 bases fitting TRBD1. Losses at the gene ends were 5 bases for V and 3 bases for J; bases not matched to a gene: 9. The CDR3 is 15 amino acids. The germline CDR1 and CDR2 sequences are SGHDN and FVKESK. Full variable domain (outside the CDR3, taken from reference TRBV14 and TRBJ2-7): EAGVTQFPSHSVIEKGQTVTLRCDPISGHDNLYWYRRVMGKEIKFLLHFVKESKQDESGMPNNRFLAERTGGTYSTLKVQPAELEDSGVYFCASSTRTGSNYEQYFGPGTRLTVT.

The sample holds a few counts of this clonotype. A far more abundant clone sits one base away, making this likely a read error. This chain links TRBV6-5 with TRBJ2-7; the D is unclear. The CDR3 loop spans 11 amino acids. Germline-derived CDR1 and CDR2 are MNHEY and SVGAGI. V was cut by 1 base and J by 3 bases, with 1 base left in between. The CDR3 here is CASSYFYEQYF. CDR3 DNA sequence: TGTGCCAGCAGTTACTTCTACGAGCAGTACTTC.

This clonotype was detected only a few times. The rearrangement links TRBV29-1 to TRBJ1-1; weak D call: TRBD1 (5 bases). The V end was cut by 5 bases, the J end by 2 bases, with 12 bases between. This CDR3 has 13 residues. Germline V gene data show CDR1 as SQVTM and CDR2 as ANQGSEA. The CDR3 here is CSVLQGSNTEAFF. The DNA of the CDR3 is TGCAGCGTTCTGCAGGGATCTAACACTGAAGCTTTCTTT. The variable domain in full, with the rest retrieved from reference TRBV29-1 and TRBJ1-1, is SAVISQKPSRDICQRGTSLTIQCQVDSQVTMMFWYRQQPGQSLTLIATANQGSEATYESGFVIDKFPISRPNLTFSTLTVSNMSPEDSSIYLCSVLQGSNTEAFFGQGTRLTVV.

This clonotype was picked up a small number of times. This CDR3 reads CASSSLTGEQYF. The CDR3 DNA reads TGTGCCAGCAGCTCACTTACGGGGGAGCAGTACTTC. The V and J genes are TRBV7-8 and TRBJ2-7; weak D call: TRBD2 (5 bases). V was trimmed by 4 bases and J by 7 bases, leaving 11 bases between them. This CDR3 is 12 amino acids long. Germline V gives CDR1 SGHVS, CDR2 FQNEAQ.

This clonotype was counted between two and nine times. The rearrangement uses TRBV12-3 or TRBV12-4 and TRBJ2-7, with a tentative D call TRBD1 (6 bases). V lost 3 bases, J lost 0 bases, and 15 bases lay in between. The CDR3 is 16 residues long. The CDR3 coding sequence is TGTGCCAGCAGTTTTGGGCAGGGGATGATCTCCTACGAGCAGTACTTC. Translating it yields CASSFGQGMISYEQYF.

The DNA for the CDR3 is TGTGCCAGCAGCGACGGGAACAGGGTGGACACCGGGGAGCTGTTTTTT. It specifies CASSDGNRVDTGELFF. The chain is built from TRBV2 and TRBJ2-2, with D possibly being TRBD1 (6 bases). Trimming pared 6 bases from V and 3 bases from J, leaving 17 bases between. Per germline, CDR1 SNHLY and CDR2 FYNNEI. The CDR3 length is 16 residues.

This clonotype occurred a few times. V usage is TRBV3-1 and J usage is TRBJ2-3; D possibly matches TRBD1 or TRBD2 (6 bases each). Trimming removed 0 bases at V and 0 bases at J, with 13 bases between. Per the germline V gene, CDR1 is LGHDT and CDR2 is YNNKEL (reference sequence). The CDR3 spans 17 residues. The CDR3 bases are TGTGCCAGCAGCCAAGATCGGGGGCGGGGCAGCACAGATACGCAGTATTTT. Translating gives CASSQDRGRGSTDTQYF.

The J gene is TRBJ2-5, the V gene TRBV6-5; the D gene could be TRBD1 or TRBD2 (7 bases each). The CDR3 is made up of 14 amino acids. CDR1 and CDR2 from the germline V gene are MNHEY and SVGAGI. Trimming removed 2 bases from V and 4 bases from J, with 11 bases in between. The CDR3 DNA reads as TGTGCCAGCAGTTACGGGAGGGGGCGAGAGACCCAGTACTTC. Its protein is CASSYGRGRETQYF.

This clonotype was detected a few times. The chain couples TRBV5-1 to TRBJ1-1, with unresolved D. The CDR3 loop spans 14 amino acids. V lost 1 base and J lost 1, with 8 bases in between. The germline V gene encodes CDR1 SGHRS and CDR2 YFSETQ. CDR3: CASSLRSQNTEAFF. In nucleotides, the CDR3 is TGCGCCAGCAGCTTGCGATCCCAGAACACTGAAGCTTTCTTT.

This clonotype showed up just a few times. This chain links TRBV6-5 with TRBJ2-2, with D perhaps TRBD1 (5 bases). Germline V lookup: CDR1 MNHEY, CDR2 SVGAGI. V was trimmed by 4 bases and J by 2 bases, leaving 14 bases between them. This CDR3 has 16 residues. In nucleotides, the CDR3 is TGTGCCAGCAGTTTAACAGGCACCGAAAACACCGGGGAGCTGTTTTTT. Translation gives CASSLTGTENTGELFF.